These 10 T cell receptor beta chains were all obtained from the same sample, sequenced in a study of patients and donors after allogeneic stem cell transplantation. TCRdb independently ran MiXCR on the RT-PCR reads; one entry per CDR3 protein. The sample gives 190,000 or so distinct CDR3 sequences, around 40% of which show up once; 11% is in the top ten. Sample: blood, either unsorted or a sorted T cell fraction (not recorded which). The receptors originated from a human donor who was either an allogeneic HSCT recipient or a stem cell or donor lymphocyte infusion donor (not recorded which). It is not recorded whose cells these are; they may come from a transplant donor.

The CDR3 DNA reads TGTGCCTGGACCCCGGTCATGAACACTGAAGCTTTCTTT. Its protein is CAWTPVMNTEAFF. The chain uses TRBV30 and TRBJ1-1, with D unresolved. Trimming removed 4 bases at V and 0 bases at J, with 9 bases between. This CDR3 is 13 amino acids long. Germline values: CDR1 GTSNPN, CDR2 SVGIG (reference sequence).

In the case of this clonotype: One end of the junction does not line up with germline, which may come from a read error. The rearrangement joins TRBV12-3 or TRBV12-4 to TRBJ1-1, with a weak D call TRBD1 (6 bases). The CDR3 length is 14 residues. The CDR3 loop is CASSLGGGNAEAFF. The CDR3 coding sequence is TGTGCCAGCAGTTTGGGGGGCGGGAACGCTGAAGCTTTCTTT.

The chain has TRBV20-1 and TRBJ2-1; no reliable D call. V was pared by 2 bases and J by 1 base, with 12 bases between. Per germline, CDR1 DFQATT and CDR2 SNEGSKA (reference sequence). This CDR3 region has 15 residues. CDR3 region: CSARSGSLSYNEQFF. The CDR3 nucleotides read TGCAGTGCTAGATCCGGGTCCCTTTCCTACAATGAGCAGTTCTTC.

This clonotype was observed a few times. The chain recombines TRBV12-3 or TRBV12-4 with TRBJ1-2; unclear D gene. This CDR3 comprises 12 residues. Trimming removed 3 bases at V and 6 bases at J, with 8 bases between. The DNA for the CDR3 is TGTGCCAGCAGTTTTGAGGGAGATGGCTACACCTTC. It yields the protein CASSFEGDGYTF.

A single count supports this clonotype. V is TRBV4-1 and J is TRBJ1-2; D remains unclear. CDR1 and CDR2 (germline): MGHRA, YSYEKL. The CDR3 is made up of 12 amino acids. V shed 0 bases and J shed 6 bases, with 5 bases lying between them. The CDR3 loop is CASSQDLNGYTF. The CDR3 nucleotides are TGCGCCAGCAGCCAAGATCTAAATGGCTACACCTTC.

There are a few counts of this clonotype. The chain joins TRBV19 to TRBJ1-2; possibly TRBD1 for D (6 bases). The CDR3 length is 15 residues. V lost 2 bases, J lost 8 bases, and 18 bases lay in between. Germline V gives CDR1 LNHDA, CDR2 SQIVND (reference sequence). The CDR3 DNA is TGTGCCAGTAGTATAAATCGGGGGGCCAATCTCGGCTACACCTTC. Amino acids: CASSINRGANLGYTF.

The chain recombines TRBV29-1 with TRBJ2-7; no clear D gene. Germline CDR1 SQVTM, CDR2 ANQGSEA. Trimming removed 0 bases from V and 0 bases from J, with 3 bases in between. The CDR3 spans 12 residues. CDR3 sequence (DNA): TGCAGCGTTGAAGATAACTCCTACGAGCAGTACTTC. Translation gives CSVEDNSYEQYF.

The V and J genes are TRBV7-2 and TRBJ1-1, with a weak D call TRBD1 (5 bases). The ends were cut back, 2 bases at V and 5 bases at J, with 12 bases in the middle. The CDR3 contains 14 residues. Germline V gives CDR1 SGHTA, CDR2 FQGNSA. The DNA of the CDR3 is TGTGCCAGCAGCTTATATGCAGGGAGGACTGAAGCTTTCTTT. Its translation: CASSLYAGRTEAFF. The whole variable domain, filled in from reference TRBV7-2 and TRBJ1-1, reads GAGVSQSPSNKVTEKGKDVELRCDPISGHTALYWYRQSLGQGLEFLIYFQGNSAPDKSGLPSDRFSAERTGGSVSTLTIQRTQQEDSAVYLCASSLYAGRTEAFFGQGTRLTVV.

The chain couples TRBV20-1 to TRBJ2-7; 7 bases are shared with TRBD1. V lost 3 bases and J lost 5; bases outside the gene matches: 1. The CDR3 has 11 amino acids. CDR1 and CDR2 from the germline V gene are DFQATT and SNEGSKA (reference sequence). As DNA, the CDR3 is TGCAGTGCTAGGACAGGGAACGAGCAGTACTTC. This sequence encodes CSARTGNEQYF.

This clonotype was detected only a few times. The CDR3 sequence is CASSAQGESAYTF. CDR3 DNA sequence: TGTGCCAGTAGTGCACAGGGAGAGAGTGCCTACACCTTC. V and J are TRBV19 and TRBJ1-2; TRBD1 might be the D (6 bases). CDR3 length: 13 amino acids. Trimming cost V 5 bases and J 10 bases, with 17 bases left between them. Germline CDR1 and CDR2: LNHDA and SQIVND (reference sequence).